These 19 T cell receptor beta chains share one sample of origin, sequenced in a study of T cell responses to AZD1222 COVID-19 vaccine. Only in-frame clones appear in the TCRdb table, and some are missing; sequencing was by immunoSEQ multiplex PCR. Of approximately 110,000 clones detected, about 89% appear once; the ten largest clones hold approximately 4.2%. The specimen was peripheral blood, collected on day 0 of AZD1222 vaccination. Receptors originate from an adult in good health.

The chain recombines TRBV9 with TRBJ1-6; D may be TRBD1 (6 bases). With 4 bases removed from V and 9 bases from J, the gap between germline ends came to 20 bases. Per the germline V gene, CDR1 is SGDLS and CDR2 is YYNGEE. The CDR3 extends over 16 amino acids. In nucleotides, the CDR3 is TGTGCCAGCAGCCCCAACAGGGTAGGAGCCTTTTCACCCCTCCACTTT. Amino acids: CASSPNRVGAFSPLHF.

This clone showed up just once. V usage is TRBV5-1 and J usage is TRBJ2-2, with a possible D match to TRBD1 (5 bases). CDR1 is SGHRS and CDR2 is YFSETQ in the germline V gene. The CDR3 is 15 amino acids. V was shortened by 4 bases and J by 0 bases, with 10 bases between the two germline ends. The chain's CDR3 is CASSPGQSNTGELFF. The CDR3 bases are TGCGCCAGCAGCCCTGGACAATCGAACACCGGGGAGCTGTTTTTT.

V usage is TRBV11-2 and J usage is TRBJ1-2; the match to TRBD1 covers 8 bases. Germline-derived CDR1 and CDR2 are SGHAT and FQNNGV. V lost 5 bases and J lost 3; bases outside the gene matches: 8. This CDR3 is 15 amino acids long. The CDR3 reads CASSKSTGAYYGYTF. The CDR3 DNA follows: TGTGCCAGCAGCAAATCGACAGGGGCTTACTATGGCTACACCTTC.

V and J are TRBV9 and TRBJ2-3; a possible D gene is TRBD2 (5 bases). The CDR3 consists of 14 residues. Germline-derived CDR1 and CDR2 are SGDLS and YYNGEE. V was pared by 0 bases and J by 6 bases, with 11 bases between. The CDR3 region is CASSVGRPGDTQYF. The CDR3 coding sequence is TGTGCCAGCAGCGTAGGAAGACCGGGGGATACGCAGTATTTT.

V usage is TRBV4-1 and J usage is TRBJ2-7, with a weak D call TRBD2 (7 bases). Germline loops: CDR1 MGHRA, CDR2 YSYEKL. The CDR3 length is 14 residues. Deletions cut 0 bases from V and 2 bases from J, with 8 bases between. CDR3 DNA sequence: TGCGCCAGCAGCCAAGAGCGGGGGCCCTACGAGCAGTACTTC. Protein: CASSQERGPYEQYF.

Of note for this clone: Within the sample, other DNA sequences also encode this same CDR3. This chain links TRBV29-1 with TRBJ1-1; TRBD1 might be the D (6 bases). V lost 6 bases and J 2 bases, leaving 22 bases between the germline ends. The CDR3 runs to 16 residues. CDR1 is SQVTM, CDR2 ANQGSEA, per germline. The CDR3 nucleotides read TGCAGCGTCCCTTATACAGGGTATAATCCAAACACTGAAGCTTTCTTT. It translates to CSVPYTGYNPNTEAFF.

CDR3 region: CASSPRERGGSYNEQFF. The DNA for the CDR3 is TGTGCCAGCAGCCCTCGTGAGCGGGGAGGATCCTACAATGAGCAGTTCTTC. This chain uses TRBV7-3 with TRBJ2-1; 7 bases fit TRBD2. The CDR3 sequence is 17 residues long. Trimming cost V 5 bases and J 1 base; bases outside gene matches: 11. Per germline, CDR1 SGHTA and CDR2 FQGTGA.

The chain joins TRBV12-3 or TRBV12-4 to TRBJ2-7; 9 nucleotides match TRBD1. Losses at the gene ends were 4 bases for V and 7 bases for J; bases not matched to a gene: 5. This CDR3 has 13 amino acids. As DNA, the CDR3 is TGTGCCAGCAGTTCTGGGACAGGGAGAGAGCAGTACTTC. Its protein is CASSSGTGREQYF.

This clone was recorded once. The chain carries TRBV10-2 and TRBJ1-2; 7 positions agree with TRBD1. This CDR3 is 15 amino acids long. Germline loops: CDR1 WSHSY, CDR2 SAAADI. V lost 3 bases and J lost 6; bases outside the gene matches: 10. DNA for the CDR3: TGCGCCAGCAGTGAACTCGACAGGGCAGGAGATGGCTACACCTTC. This translates into CASSELDRAGDGYTF.

This chain connects TRBV2 to TRBJ2-3, with TRBD1 identical over 9 bases. This CDR3 is 13 amino acids long. Germline V gene lookup returns CDR1 SNHLY and CDR2 FYNNEI. Trimming at V came to 4 bases and at J to 9 bases, leaving 5 bases not matched to a gene. CDR3 coding DNA: TGTGCCAGCAGTGGGACAGGGGCCCAAACGCAGTATTTT. This encodes CASSGTGAQTQYF.

The chain has TRBV28 and TRBJ1-4; 7 bases map to TRBD1. This CDR3 is built from 16 residues. The V gene's germline CDR1 is MDHEN and CDR2 SYDVKM. The CDR3 region is CAAGQFGLATNEKLFF. The CDR3 DNA reads as TGTGCAGCGGGACAGTTCGGTCTCGCAACTAATGAAAAACTGTTTTTT.

The rearrangement joins TRBV27 to TRBJ1-5; D is uncertain. Per germline, CDR1 MNHEY and CDR2 SMNVEV (reference sequence). The CDR3 runs to 13 residues. Trimming left V 5 bases short and J 7 bases short, with 12 bases between. The CDR3 is CASSNDPTQPQHF. The CDR3 nucleotides read TGTGCCAGCAGTAATGACCCTACCCAGCCCCAGCATTTT.

J is TRBJ2-7 and V is TRBV28; D is ambiguous. The CDR3 contains 14 residues. Germline CDR1 is MDHEN and CDR2 is SYDVKM. V lost 2 bases, J lost 3 bases, and 11 bases lay in between. The CDR3 reads CASSLPRTLYEQYF. CDR3 in DNA: TGTGCCAGCAGTTTACCTAGGACCCTCTACGAGCAGTACTTC.

V usage is TRBV5-1 and J usage is TRBJ2-3; D is undetermined. V was cut by 3 bases and J by 2 bases, with 13 bases left in between. Germline V gene sequence: CDR1 SGHRS, CDR2 YFSETQ. There are 15 residues in the CDR3. The CDR3 sequence is CASSWASDPTDTQYF. CDR3 bases: TGCGCCAGCAGCTGGGCCAGTGACCCCACAGATACGCAGTATTTT.

The rearrangement links TRBV19 to TRBJ1-4; D may be TRBD1 (6 bases). Germline V lookup: CDR1 LNHDA, CDR2 SQIVND (reference sequence). V dropped 4 bases and J dropped 8 bases, with 17 bases sitting between them. The CDR3 is made up of 15 amino acids. Here the CDR3 reads CASSTTTGYIEKLFF. In DNA form, the CDR3 reads TGTGCCAGTAGTACAACGACAGGATACATCGAAAAACTGTTTTTT.

This clone was seen just once. The chain is built from TRBV7-9 and TRBJ2-7; possibly TRBD2 for D (5 bases). Germline V CDR1 and CDR2: SEHNR, FQNEAQ (reference sequence). Trimming took 0 bases from V and 5 from J, leaving 14 bases between them. This CDR3 contains 15 residues. The CDR3 DNA follows: TGTGCCAGCAGCTTAGCGAGGGTTTCTTACAACGAGCAGTACTTC. It yields the protein CASSLARVSYNEQYF.

This chain uses TRBV6-1 with TRBJ1-1; tentatively, D is TRBD1 (5 bases). The CDR3 length is 12 residues. V was pared by 3 bases and J by 4 bases, with 6 bases between. Germline loops: CDR1 MNHNS, CDR2 SASEGT. CDR3 nucleotide sequence: TGTGCCAGCAGTGAGAGGGGCACTGAAGCTTTCTTT. It is translated as CASSERGTEAFF.

The chain uses TRBV2 and TRBJ1-5; weak D call: TRBD1 (5 bases). Germline V gene data show CDR1 as SNHLY and CDR2 as FYNNEI. Deletions cut 1 base from V and 7 bases from J, with 14 bases between. This CDR3 comprises 15 residues. The CDR3 DNA sequence: TGTGCCAGCAGTGAAGTGGGCAGGGTAGAACAGCCCCAGCATTTT. The encoded protein is CASSEVGRVEQPQHF.

The sample holds one count of this clone. The chain is built from TRBV5-8 and TRBJ1-6, with D possibly being TRBD1 (6 bases). The CDR3 loop spans 14 amino acids. V was clipped by 1 base and J by 7 bases, with 9 bases between them. Germline CDR1 reads SGHTS; CDR2 reads YDEGEE. Here the CDR3 DNA reads TGTGCCAGCAGCTTGAGGACAGTGAATTCACCCCTCCACTTT. The encoded protein is CASSLRTVNSPLHF.